Listed here are 3 T cell receptor beta chains from one sample, sequenced in a study of blood T cells in healthy people across ages. The use of a sample-barcoded 5' primer and a J-beta primer mix characterized a second PCR of roughly 6 to 11 cycles. TCRdb reanalysed the 5' RACE reads using MiXCR and keeps one entry per CDR3 protein. The sample yields around 1,500,000 distinct CDR3 sequences, 42% seen once. The sample comprised blood. Receptor source: a woman aged 18-30 years in good health.

CDR3 bases: TGCGCCAGCAGCCCCACGGGGCTAGCAAGTACAGATACGCAGTATTTT. As protein: CASSPTGLASTDTQYF. The chain carries TRBV4-1 and TRBJ2-3, with D possibly being TRBD1 or TRBD2 (5 bases each). From germline, CDR1 is MGHRA and CDR2 YSYEKL. The CDR3 is made up of 16 amino acids. The V and J ends lost 4 bases and 3 bases respectively, with 17 bases between them.

The V gene is TRBV18, the J gene TRBJ2-7; D may correspond to TRBD1 or TRBD2 (5 bases each). V was trimmed by 2 bases and J by 3 bases, leaving 11 bases between them. Germline lookup yields CDR1 KGHSH and CDR2 LQKENI. This CDR3 is 14 amino acids long. CDR3 protein: CASSPGGLVYEQYF. As DNA, the CDR3 is TGTGCCAGCTCACCAGGGGGTCTCGTCTACGAGCAGTACTTC.

The V call is TRBV20-1, the J call TRBJ1-2; 7 bases map to TRBD1. CDR1 DFQATT and CDR2 SNEGSKA come from the germline V gene (reference sequence). The length of the CDR3 is 13 residues. The trim removed 2 bases at V and 3 bases at J, leaving 3 bases unmatched. The CDR3 loop reads CSARKDRDYGYTF. The CDR3 nucleotides read TGCAGTGCTAGAAAAGACAGGGACTATGGCTACACCTTC.